This TCR beta chain was documented in a study of blood T cell repertoires in COVID-19. Individuals aged about 18 to 89 years were recruited from approximately 24 US areas. In the authors' workflow: Amplification with reference gene primers provided the estimates of nucleated cell counts. The data were produced by immunoSEQ multiplex PCR, yet TCRdb's version contains in-frame clones alone and is incomplete. V, J and clone size are those of that table, while D and trimming were read from the DNA. The table lists under 500,000 clones, 87% of them singletons. Germline values: CDR1 KGHSH, CDR2 LQKENI. Losses at the gene ends were 2 bases for V and 5 bases for J; bases not matched to a gene: 6. The CDR3 has 15 residues.

The source of this sequence is a woman aged 18-30 years with acute COVID-19. The source material was PBMCs or T cells enriched from blood (not recorded which). The chain carries TRBV18 and TRBJ1-3; 7 bases match TRBD1. The CDR3 protein is CASSPSRGSRNTIYF. The CDR3 bases are TGTGCCAGCTCACCATCCAGGGGGAGTAGAAACACCATATATTTT.